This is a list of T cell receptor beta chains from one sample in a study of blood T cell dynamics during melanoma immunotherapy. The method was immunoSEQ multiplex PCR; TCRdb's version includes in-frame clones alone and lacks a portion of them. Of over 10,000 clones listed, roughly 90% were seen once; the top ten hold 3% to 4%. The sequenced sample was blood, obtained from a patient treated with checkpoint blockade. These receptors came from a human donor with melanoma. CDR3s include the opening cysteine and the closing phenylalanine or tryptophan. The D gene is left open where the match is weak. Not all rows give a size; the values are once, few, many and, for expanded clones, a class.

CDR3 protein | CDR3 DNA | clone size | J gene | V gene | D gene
CASSLVGSGRIYEQYF | TGTGCCAGCAGCTTAGTCGGTAGCGGGAGGATCTACGAGCAGTACTTC | . | TRBJ2-7 | TRBV7-2 | TRBD2
CASSPQDGLSGNTIYF | TGTGCCAGCTCACCACAGGACGGGCTCTCTGGAAACACCATATATTTT | . | TRBJ1-3 | TRBV18 | .
CASSLVGDRGGRTEAFF | TGTGCCAGCAGCTTGGTCGGGGACAGGGGAGGTCGGACTGAAGCTTTCTTT | . | TRBJ1-1 | TRBV5-8 | TRBD1
CASSRSGTASYEQYF | TGTGCCAGCAGCCGCTCCGGGACTGCCTCCTACGAGCAGTACTTC | . | TRBJ2-7 | TRBV7-9 | .
CASSLRTPRSSYNEQFF | TGTGCCAGCAGTTTAAGGACACCACGGAGCTCCTACAATGAGCAGTTCTTC | once | TRBJ2-1 | TRBV27 | .
CASSSPGQGGETQYF | TGTGCCAGCAGCTCACCGGGACAGGGAGGGGAGACCCAGTACTTC | once | TRBJ2-5 | TRBV7-2 | TRBD1
CASSGGLRATEAFF | TGTGCCAGCAGTGGGGGACTCCGGGCCACTGAAGCTTTCTTT | once | TRBJ1-1 | TRBV2 | .
CASSYRGGYTF | TGTGCCAGCAGCTACCGGGGGGGCTACACCTTC | once | TRBJ1-2 | TRBV11-2 | .
CASSWDRQLGQPQHF | TGTGCCAGCAGTTGGGACCGACAGCTAGGCCAGCCCCAGCATTTT | . | TRBJ1-5 | TRBV6-1 | .
CASSQEGTWQLAGRSYNEQFF | TGTGCCAGCAGCCAAGAAGGAACTTGGCAACTAGCGGGAAGATCCTACAATGAGCAGTTCTTC | . | TRBJ2-1 | TRBV14 | TRBD2
CASRDGAGNEKLFF | TGTGCCAGCAGAGACGGGGCCGGGAATGAAAAACTGTTTTTT | . | TRBJ1-4 | TRBV28 | .
CASSLGGAAISYEQYF | TGCGCCAGCAGCTTGGGTGGGGCAGCAATCTCCTACGAGCAGTACTTC | . | TRBJ2-7 | TRBV5-1 | .
CASSRYPGPEAFF | TGTGCCAGCAGCCGATATCCGGGGCCTGAAGCTTTCTTT | . | TRBJ1-1 | TRBV7-9 | .
CASSLGSEAYEQYF | TGTGCCAGCAGCTTAGGCAGTGAAGCCTACGAGCAGTACTTC | . | TRBJ2-7 | TRBV7-8 | .
CASSESGTPYEQYF | TGCGCCAGCAGTGAGTCAGGGACCCCCTACGAGCAGTACTTC | once | TRBJ2-7 | TRBV10-2 | .
CATSHRQGVNEQFF | TGTGCCACCAGCCACAGACAGGGGGTCAATGAGCAGTTCTTC | . | TRBJ2-1 | TRBV15 | TRBD1
CASSLVRPGTGYGYGYTF | TGTGCCAGCAGCTTAGTCCGCCCCGGGACAGGGTACGGGTATGGCTACACCTTC | . | TRBJ1-2 | TRBV7-9 | TRBD1
CASSQAGVGDTQYF | TGCGCCAGCAGCCAAGCGGGAGTGGGAGATACGCAGTATTTT | few | TRBJ2-3 | TRBV5-1 | TRBD2
CASSLRDIDEQFF | TGCGCCAGCAGCCTCCGGGACATCGATGAGCAGTTCTTC | . | TRBJ2-1 | TRBV4-1 | .
CASSSLGAFGNGYTF | TGTGCCAGTAGTAGTTTGGGGGCGTTCGGGAATGGCTACACCTTC | . | TRBJ1-2 | TRBV19 | .
CASSLGLAGAGGTQYF | TGTGCCAGCAGCTTAGGACTAGCGGGAGCCGGGGGTACGCAGTATTTT | . | TRBJ2-3 | TRBV7-8 | TRBD2
CASSLQGRPADTQYF | TGTGCCAGCAGTTTACAGGGCCGCCCGGCAGATACGCAGTATTTT | . | TRBJ2-3 | TRBV6-6 | .
CASSLVLAEQYF | TGTGCCAGCAGCTTAGTACTAGCCGAGCAGTACTTC | few | TRBJ2-7 | TRBV7-9 | .
CASSRSGQLNQPQHF | TGTGCCAGCAGTCGATCGGGACAGCTAAATCAGCCCCAGCATTTT | . | TRBJ1-5 | TRBV7-9 | TRBD1
CASSLGAGGSYEQYF | TGTGCCAGCAGTTTAGGGGCAGGGGGCTCCTACGAGCAGTACTTC | . | TRBJ2-7 | TRBV27 | TRBD1
CASSLDRHNEQFF | TGCGCCAGCAGCTTGGACAGACACAATGAGCAGTTCTTC | . | TRBJ2-1 | TRBV5-1 | .
CASSWRQGAGGYTF | TGTGCCAGCAGCTGGAGGCAGGGGGCTGGAGGCTACACCTTC | . | TRBJ1-2 | TRBV7-3 | TRBD1
CASSRDRVSTDTQYF | TGTGCCAGCTCGCGGGACAGGGTGAGCACAGATACGCAGTATTTT | . | TRBJ2-3 | TRBV18 | TRBD1
CATSRGSSYGYTF | TGCGCCACCTCGAGGGGTAGTAGCTATGGCTACACCTTC | . | TRBJ1-2 | TRBV5-1 | .
CASSPKTGEGHEAFF | TGTGCCAGCAGTCCGAAGACAGGGGAGGGTCATGAAGCTTTCTTT | . | TRBJ1-1 | TRBV6-5 | TRBD1
CASSSDRGREGYTF | TGTGCCAGCAGCTCGGACAGGGGGCGGGAGGGCTACACCTTC | . | TRBJ1-2 | TRBV7-8 | TRBD1
CASSEAGGGYGYTF | TGTGCCAGCAGTGAAGCTGGAGGGGGCTATGGCTACACCTTC | . | TRBJ1-2 | TRBV6-1 | .
CSVRGTPTYEQYF | TGCAGCGTCCGAGGGACACCTACCTACGAGCAGTACTTC | . | TRBJ2-7 | TRBV29-1 | .
CASRTTTSGRAYYNEQFF | TGTGCCAGCAGGACAACGACTAGCGGGAGGGCTTACTACAATGAGCAGTTCTTC | . | TRBJ2-1 | TRBV28 | TRBD2
CASGRDGGSILNEQYF | TGTGCCAGCGGACGGGATGGCGGGAGTATCTTGAACGAGCAGTACTTC | . | TRBJ2-7 | TRBV27 | TRBD2
CASSDRGLSNQPQHF | TGTGCCAGCAGTGACAGGGGGCTGAGCAATCAGCCCCAGCATTTT | . | TRBJ1-5 | TRBV27 | TRBD1
CASNLGGSRSYEQYF | TGTGCCAGCAACCTTGGTGGGAGCCGCTCCTACGAGCAGTACTTC | . | TRBJ2-7 | TRBV6-5 | .
CASSDSYNEQFF | TGCGCCAGCAGCGATTCCTACAATGAGCAGTTCTTC | . | TRBJ2-1 | TRBV5-1 | .
CASSLGRSYEQYF | TGTGCCAGCAGCTTAGGCAGGTCCTACGAGCAGTACTTC | . | TRBJ2-7 | TRBV7-2 | .
CASKAGTGGYGYTF | TGTGCCAGCAAAGCCGGGACAGGAGGGTATGGCTACACCTTC | . | TRBJ1-2 | TRBV27 | TRBD1
CASMGGGYSNQPQHF | TGTGCCAGCATGGGGGGCGGATATAGCAATCAGCCCCAGCATTTT | . | TRBJ1-5 | TRBV2 | .
CASSRRGDSGNTIYF | TGCGCCAGCAGTAGGAGGGGCGATTCTGGAAACACCATATATTTT | few | TRBJ1-3 | TRBV5-1 | .
CASSQVISGPFSTDTQYF | TGTGCCAGCAGCCAAGTTATTAGCGGACCCTTCAGCACAGATACGCAGTATTTT | . | TRBJ2-3 | TRBV14 | .
CASSGDRENTEAFF | TGTGCCAGCTCGGGGGACAGGGAAAACACTGAAGCTTTCTTT | . | TRBJ1-1 | TRBV11-1 | TRBD1
CAFQTGRPLHF | TGTGCCTTCCAGACAGGCCGGCCCCTCCACTTT | . | TRBJ1-6 | TRBV30 | .
CASITWIGIGRLEGEQYF | TGTGCCAGCATAACTTGGATCGGCATCGGGAGGTTAGAGGGCGAGCAGTACTTC | . | TRBJ2-7 | TRBV2 | TRBD2
CASSQGERDYEQYF | TGCGCCAGCAGCCAAGGAGAGAGGGACTACGAGCAGTACTTC | few | TRBJ2-7 | TRBV4-1 | .
CASSQDLGAFSEQYF | TGCGCCAGCAGCCAAGACCTGGGGGCATTCTCCGAGCAGTACTTC | once | TRBJ2-7 | TRBV4-3 | .
CASSPQKGRNTEAFF | TGTGCCAGCTCACCCCAGAAGGGTAGAAACACTGAAGCTTTCTTT | . | TRBJ1-1 | TRBV18 | .
CASSFLGTGVWQPQHF | TGTGCCAGCAGTTTCCTAGGGACAGGGGTATGGCAGCCCCAGCATTTT | . | TRBJ1-5 | TRBV28 | TRBD1
CASSVGAERTGELFF | TGTGCCAGCAGCGTAGGTGCAGAGAGAACCGGGGAGCTGTTTTTT | . | TRBJ2-2 | TRBV9 | .